Below, one TCR beta chain is given with its context. The antigen remains undetermined. CDR1 SGHRS and CDR2 YFSETQ come from the germline V gene. The CDR3 has 13 residues. Trimming took 3 bases from V and 10 from J, leaving 16 bases between them. Treatment indicated: approximately 18 received Ad26.COV2.S at low or high dose, single or two shots; a few received placebo; per-sample allocation not given. Sample collection was performed on day 63 after the first vaccine or placebo injection. Ad26 vector vaccine expressed Wuhan-strain SARS-CoV-2 spike. This sample was taken from a study of Ad26.COV2.S vaccination and SARS-CoV-2 variants. The overall study: Ad26.COV2.S shots went into the muscle once or twice, 56 days apart. Study-level findings and limits: The breadth of spike-specific CD8+ and CD4+ T cell responses after vaccination was reportedly substantial.

Clones were sequenced by immunoSEQ multiplex PCR, and TCRdb holds only the in-frame ones, with some missing. The sample shows some 330,000 clones, around 90% of them seen only once. This receptor was taken from a person aged 18-60 years who received the Ad26.COV2.S COVID-19 vaccine or a placebo. The rearrangement joins TRBV5-1 to TRBJ1-1; D gene ambiguous. The sequencing here drew on peripheral blood, taken in a trial of Ad26.COV2.S vaccine versus placebo. The CDR3 region is CASSSAGREVAFF. CDR3 bases: TGCGCCAGCAGCTCCGCGGGTAGGGAGGTAGCTTTCTTT.